These 17 T cell receptor beta chains were all obtained from the same sample, sequenced in a study of blood T cell repertoires in COVID-19. The method was immunoSEQ multiplex PCR; TCRdb's version includes in-frame clones alone and lacks a portion of them. Of about 200,000 clones in the sample, roughly four fifths are singletons; the top ten hold approximately 6.9%. Sequenced: peripheral blood. Receptors originate from a human donor with acute or convalescent COVID-19. The donor label of this sample is uncertain.

The chain carries TRBV18 and TRBJ2-4; D might be TRBD1 (5 bases). The CDR3 totals 19 residues. Trimming removed 2 bases from V and 0 bases from J, with 20 bases in between. Germline values: CDR1 KGHSH, CDR2 LQKENI. CDR3 nucleotide sequence: TGTGCCAGCTCACCATTGGGGCTGACAGAATCTCTAGCCAAAAACATTCAGTACTTC. Its translation: CASSPLGLTESLAKNIQYF.

The J gene is TRBJ2-7, the V gene TRBV28, with D uncertain. Deletions cut 6 bases from V and 4 bases from J, with 10 bases between. Germline values: CDR1 MDHEN, CDR2 SYDVKM. The CDR3 length is 12 residues. The CDR3 nucleotides read TGTGCCAGCAGCCTTTTACAGTACGAGCAGTACTTC. Translation: CASSLLQYEQYF.

The chain joins TRBV19 to TRBJ2-2; D is uncertain. CDR3 length: 15 residues. The germline V and J ends were trimmed by 2 bases and 2 bases, with 9 bases remaining between them. Germline assignment: CDR1 LNHDA and CDR2 SQIVND (reference sequence). The CDR3 sequence is CASSITQVNTGELFF. The CDR3 DNA follows: TGTGCCAGTAGTATAACCCAGGTTAACACCGGGGAGCTGTTTTTT.

This chain connects TRBV4-3 to TRBJ1-2; 9 bases are a match to TRBD1. The V gene's germline CDR1 is LGHNA and CDR2 YSLEER. The CDR3 has 14 amino acids. Trimming removed 4 bases from V and 2 bases from J; junction bases left unmatched: 2. CDR3 sequence reads: CASSLGQGNYGYTF. The CDR3 DNA sequence: TGCGCCAGCAGCCTCGGACAGGGGAACTATGGCTACACCTTC.

This chain uses TRBV7-9 with TRBJ2-1, with 9 bases lining up with TRBD1. V was clipped by 5 bases and J by 4 bases; unmatched bases: 6. Germline V CDR1 and CDR2: SEHNR, FQNEAQ (reference sequence). This CDR3 is 15 amino acids long. CDR3 sequence reads: CASSKGQGPYNEQFF. The CDR3, as DNA: TGTGCCAGCAGCAAGGGACAGGGACCTTACAATGAGCAGTTCTTC. Using reference TRBV7-9 and TRBJ2-1 for the parts outside the CDR3, the full variable domain is DTGVSQNPRHKITKRGQNVTFRCDPISEHNRLYWYRQTLGQGPEFLTYFQNEAQLEKSRLLSDRFSAERPKGSFSTLEIQRTEQGDSAMYLCASSKGQGPYNEQFFGPGTRLTVL.

The CDR3 coding sequence is TGTGCTAGTGGTTTGGAACTACTCAATGAGCAGTTCTTC. Translated: CASGLELLNEQFF. The chain links TRBV12-5 to TRBJ2-1; D is unclear. Trimming removed 1 base from V and 6 bases from J, with 7 bases in between. Germline assignment: CDR1 LGHNT and CDR2 FRNRAP. CDR3 length: 13 amino acids.

This chain joins TRBV5-6 and TRBJ1-1, with 8 nucleotides matching TRBD1. Germline V gene lookup returns CDR1 SGHDT and CDR2 YYEEEE. The CDR3 runs to 16 residues. Trimming removed 4 bases from V and 2 bases from J; junction bases left unmatched: 10. CDR3 sequence: CASSGATGAGNTEAFF. The CDR3 region has the DNA TGTGCCAGCAGCGGAGCGACAGGGGCGGGTAACACTGAAGCTTTCTTT.

V usage is TRBV10-1 and J usage is TRBJ2-3; 7 bases align to TRBD1. CDR3 length equals 16 residues. With V trimmed by 3 bases and J by 4 bases, 10 bases remained unmatched. Looked up from germline, CDR1 is WNHNN and CDR2 is SYGVQD (reference sequence). CDR3 in DNA: TGCGCCAGCAGTGAAAATCCGGACAGGAGTTCAGATACGCAGTATTTT. As protein: CASSENPDRSSDTQYF.

The gene calls are TRBV2 and TRBJ2-7; D call uncertain. V was pared by 1 base and J by 0 bases, with 7 bases between. Germline V gene lookup returns CDR1 SNHLY and CDR2 FYNNEI. The CDR3 has 14 residues. DNA of the CDR3: TGTGCCAGCAGTGAAGGCGCGAGCTCCTACGAGCAGTACTTC. It encodes CASSEGASSYEQYF. The whole variable domain, filled in from reference TRBV2 and TRBJ2-7, reads EPEVTQTPSHQVTQMGQEVILRCVPISNHLYFYWYRQILGQKVEFLVSFYNNEISEKSEIFDDQFSVERPDGSNFTLKIRSTKLEDSAMYFCASSEGASSYEQYFGPGTRLTVT.

This clone was detected only once. This rearrangement joins TRBV28 to TRBJ2-1; TRBD2 is a possible D gene (5 bases). The CDR3 totals 15 residues. Trimming shortened V by 5 bases and J by 0 bases, and 11 bases separated the two germline ends. Germline-derived CDR1 and CDR2 are MDHEN and SYDVKM. The CDR3 sequence: CASSRERRSYNEQFF. The CDR3 DNA sequence: TGTGCCAGCAGTCGCGAGCGGCGCTCCTACAATGAGCAGTTCTTC. The whole variable domain, filled in from reference TRBV28 and TRBJ2-1, reads DVKVTQSSRYLVKRTGEKVFLECVQDMDHENMFWYRQDPGLGLRLIYFSYDVKMKEKGDIPEGYSVSREKKERFSLILESASTNQTSMYLCASSRERRSYNEQFFGPGTRLTVL.

This clone came up many times. The V gene is TRBV7-9, the J gene TRBJ2-5; TRBD1 matches 8 bases. V was pared by 1 base and J by 6 bases, with 10 bases of the junction left unmatched. The CDR3 totals 16 residues. From germline, CDR1 is SEHNR and CDR2 FQNEAQ (reference sequence). CDR3 sequence reads: CASSLDKDRALQTQYF. CDR3 bases: TGTGCCAGCAGCTTAGATAAGGACAGGGCATTACAGACCCAGTACTTC.

V gene TRBV5-1 combines with J gene TRBJ2-3; possibly TRBD2 for D (5 bases). Trimming left V 0 bases short and J 1 base short, with 6 bases between. The CDR3 length is 14 residues. Germline V gene data show CDR1 as SGHRS and CDR2 as YFSETQ. For the CDR3, the DNA is TGCGCCAGCAGCTTGGGGACTCGCACAGATACGCAGTATTTT. This translates into CASSLGTRTDTQYF.

The DNA for the CDR3 is TGTGCCAGCAGCTTAGGATCCGGATCTAGCGGGGGGTTTCAGGGCAATGAGCAGTTCTTC. Protein sequence: CASSLGSGSSGGFQGNEQFF. The chain couples TRBV7-4 to TRBJ2-1; 11 nucleotides agree with TRBD2. There are 20 residues in the CDR3. Germline V gives CDR1 SGHVT, CDR2 SQSDAQ. Trimming cost V 1 base and J 6 bases; bases outside gene matches: 17.

The rearrangement links TRBV7-5 to TRBJ2-1; no DNA check was done on the table's D call, TRBD2. TRBV7-5 is termed a pseudogene. This CDR3 is built from 14 residues. CDR3 nucleotide sequence: TGTGTCACACCCCTAGCGTGGGCGTTCAATGAGCAGTTCTTC. It is translated as CVTPLAWAFNEQFF.

This chain links TRBV11-1 with TRBJ2-3; 10 bases align to TRBD2. Germline loops: CDR1 SGHAT, CDR2 FQDESV (reference sequence). The V and J ends lost 3 bases and 5 bases, in that order; junction bases with no gene match: 2. There are 14 residues in the CDR3. For the CDR3, the DNA is TGTGCCAGCAGCTTGGGACTAGCGTTAGATACGCAGTATTTT. Translated: CASSLGLALDTQYF.

The J gene is TRBJ1-2, the V gene TRBV6-6; 9 bases fit TRBD1. The CDR3 is 15 amino acids. Germline CDR1 MNHNY, CDR2 SVGAGI (reference sequence). Germline trimming cut 7 bases from V and 2 bases from J; bases unmatched to any gene: 8. CDR3 DNA: TGTGCCAGCAAGCGACAGGGGGACACCAACTATGGCTACACCTTC. It yields the protein CASKRQGDTNYGYTF.

The sample holds many counts of this clone. This chain connects TRBV28 to TRBJ2-2; 9 nucleotides line up with TRBD2. The trim removed 2 bases at V and 7 bases at J, leaving 5 bases unmatched. Germline CDR1 and CDR2: MDHEN and SYDVKM. There are 15 residues in the CDR3. Here the CDR3 reads CASSLGGRALGELFF. The CDR3 DNA reads as TGTGCCAGCAGTTTAGGCGGGAGGGCCCTCGGGGAGCTGTTTTTT.